The 2 T cell receptor beta chains given below trace back to one sample, sequenced in a study of blood T cell repertoires in COVID-19. Assay: immunoSEQ multiplex PCR; the TCRdb copy retains only in-frame clones and omits some. The table records 200,000 to 250,000 clones, 84% of them present only once. Specimen: PBMCs or T cells enriched from blood (not recorded which). The receptors were sampled from a woman in her thirties or forties who had recovered from COVID-19.

The rearrangement uses TRBV6-5 and TRBJ2-3, with 8 bases matching TRBD2. The germline V gene encodes CDR1 MNHEY and CDR2 SVGAGI. Losses at the gene ends were 4 bases for V and 2 bases for J; bases not matched to a gene: 8. The CDR3 runs 16 residues. In nucleotides, the CDR3 is TGTGCCAGCAGTTCGGGGTCGGGACTAGTCACAGATACGCAGTATTTT. Its protein is CASSSGSGLVTDTQYF.

V is TRBV9 and J is TRBJ2-5; 8 positions match TRBD2. The junction had 3 bases not matched to a gene; V was cut back by 0 bases and J by 5 bases. CDR1 and CDR2 (germline): SGDLS, YYNGEE. The CDR3 is made up of 14 amino acids. The CDR3 nucleotides read TGTGCCAGCAGCGTAGGGACTAGCTGGGAGACCCAGTACTTC. Amino acid sequence: CASSVGTSWETQYF.